This TCR beta chain was captured in a study of regulatory T cells in long-lasting Graves disease. Across the whole study: Persistence in Graves' disease required over 5 years of antithyroid drugs plus positive TSH receptor antibodies. Overall study findings and caveats: Preferential use of TRBV28, TRBJ1-2 and TRBJ2-5 was seen in persistent disease. Newly diagnosed patients had higher TCR diversity than persistent Graves' patients did.

As to this clonotype: Its antigen remains unknown.

The sample's time point: persistent/refractory GD, antithyroid drugs over 5 years with positive TRAb. Preparation of the TCR library used RNA extracted from PBMCs. The patients were drawn from one endocrinology department in Xi'an, China. Germline V gene data show CDR1 as LNHDA and CDR2 as SQIVND (reference sequence). The CDR3 covers 16 residues. V lost 3 bases and J lost 3, with 17 bases in between. Relying on iRepertoire HTBI primers and Arm-PCR of CDR3 regions, the team built TCR beta libraries. TCRdb used MiXCR to reprocess the multiplex PCR reads, holding one entry per CDR3 protein. The table shows 390,000 or so distinct CDR3 sequences, with approximately 25% occurring only once.

The specimen was peripheral blood mononuclear cells (PBMCs), collected when the disease was refractory, from a patient treated with antithyroid drugs. The chain is built from TRBV19 and TRBJ1-1; a weak D match, TRBD1 (6 bases). This sequence originates from a woman aged 40 to 50 with Graves disease. In DNA form, the CDR3 reads TGTGCCAGTAGTATCCCCACCCACGGGGGCGACACTGAAGCTTTCTTT. The encoded protein is CASSIPTHGGDTEAFF.